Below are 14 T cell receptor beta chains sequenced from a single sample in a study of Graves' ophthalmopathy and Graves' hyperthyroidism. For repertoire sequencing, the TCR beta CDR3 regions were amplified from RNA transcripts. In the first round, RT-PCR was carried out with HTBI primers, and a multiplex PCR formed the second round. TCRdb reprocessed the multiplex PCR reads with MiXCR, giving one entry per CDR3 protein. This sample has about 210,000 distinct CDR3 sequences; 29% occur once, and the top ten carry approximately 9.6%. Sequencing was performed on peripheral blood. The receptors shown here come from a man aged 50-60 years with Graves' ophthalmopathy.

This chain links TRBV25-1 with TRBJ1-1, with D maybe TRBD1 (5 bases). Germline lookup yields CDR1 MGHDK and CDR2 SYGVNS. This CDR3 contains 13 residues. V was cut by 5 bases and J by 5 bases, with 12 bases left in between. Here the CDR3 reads CASSKQAGTEAFF. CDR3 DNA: TGTGCCAGCAGTAAACAGGCGGGTACTGAAGCTTTCTTT.

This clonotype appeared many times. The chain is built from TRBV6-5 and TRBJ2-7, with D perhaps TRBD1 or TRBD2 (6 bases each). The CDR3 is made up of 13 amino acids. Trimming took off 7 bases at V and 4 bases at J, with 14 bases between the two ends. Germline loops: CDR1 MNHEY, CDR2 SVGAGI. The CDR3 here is CASTRQGRYEQYF. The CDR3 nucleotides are TGTGCCAGCACCCGTCAGGGGAGGTACGAGCAGTACTTC.

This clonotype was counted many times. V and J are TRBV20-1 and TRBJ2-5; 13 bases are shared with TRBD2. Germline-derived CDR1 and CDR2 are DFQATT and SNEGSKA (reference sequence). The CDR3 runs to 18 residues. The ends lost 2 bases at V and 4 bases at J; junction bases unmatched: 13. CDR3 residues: CSARPSLAGGPRGETQYF. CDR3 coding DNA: TGCAGTGCTAGACCGTCACTAGCGGGAGGGCCGAGGGGAGAGACCCAGTACTTC.

The CDR3 DNA reads as TGTGCCAGCCGAGGGGGACATGTGTATTACTATGGCTACACCTTC. Its protein product is CASRGGHVYYYGYTF. This chain connects TRBV28 to TRBJ1-2, with TRBD1 as a possible D gene (6 bases). Germline V gene sequence: CDR1 MDHEN, CDR2 SYDVKM. This CDR3 spans 15 amino acids. V was pared by 8 bases and J by 3 bases, with 19 bases between.

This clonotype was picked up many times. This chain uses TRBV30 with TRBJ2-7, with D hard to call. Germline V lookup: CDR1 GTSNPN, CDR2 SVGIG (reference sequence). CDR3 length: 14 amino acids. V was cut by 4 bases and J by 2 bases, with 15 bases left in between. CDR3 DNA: TGTGCCTGGACCCGTAGGACCTTAACCTACGAGCAGTACTTC. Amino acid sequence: CAWTRRTLTYEQYF.

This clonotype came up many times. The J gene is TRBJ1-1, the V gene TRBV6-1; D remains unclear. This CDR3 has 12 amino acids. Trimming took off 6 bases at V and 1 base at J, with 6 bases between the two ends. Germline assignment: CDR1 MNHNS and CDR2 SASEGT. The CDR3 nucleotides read TGTGCCAGCAGGTCTGGGAACACTGAAGCTTTCTTT. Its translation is CASRSGNTEAFF.

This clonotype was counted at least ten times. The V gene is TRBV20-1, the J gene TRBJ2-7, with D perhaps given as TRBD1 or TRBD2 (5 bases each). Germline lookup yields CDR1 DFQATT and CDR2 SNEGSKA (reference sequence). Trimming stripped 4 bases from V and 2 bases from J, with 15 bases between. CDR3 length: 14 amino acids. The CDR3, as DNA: TGCAGTGCTAACCGGGACGGAGGACCCTACGAGCAGTACTTC. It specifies CSANRDGGPYEQYF.

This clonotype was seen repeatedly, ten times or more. The CDR3, as DNA: TGCGCCAGCAGCTGGGGCTCGGAGGGGAACGAGCAGTACTTC. This translates into CASSWGSEGNEQYF. The rearrangement uses TRBV5-1 and TRBJ2-7; D might be TRBD2 (6 bases). Trimming left V 3 bases short and J 5 bases short, with 15 bases between. The CDR3 extends over 14 amino acids. CDR1 SGHRS and CDR2 YFSETQ come from the germline V gene.

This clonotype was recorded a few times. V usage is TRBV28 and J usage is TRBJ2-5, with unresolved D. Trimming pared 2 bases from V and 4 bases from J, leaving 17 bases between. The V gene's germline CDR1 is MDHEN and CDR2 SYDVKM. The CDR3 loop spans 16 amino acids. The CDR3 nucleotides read TGTGCCAGCAGTTTAGGCCGTCGCGCCCTTCTAGAGACCCAGTACTTC. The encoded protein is CASSLGRRALLETQYF.

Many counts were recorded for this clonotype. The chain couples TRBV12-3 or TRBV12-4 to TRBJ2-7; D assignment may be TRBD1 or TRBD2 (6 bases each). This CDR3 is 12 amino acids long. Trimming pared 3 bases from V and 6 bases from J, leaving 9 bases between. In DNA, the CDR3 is TGTGCCAGCAGTTTTTGGGGGGCCGAGCAGTACTTC. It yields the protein CASSFWGAEQYF.

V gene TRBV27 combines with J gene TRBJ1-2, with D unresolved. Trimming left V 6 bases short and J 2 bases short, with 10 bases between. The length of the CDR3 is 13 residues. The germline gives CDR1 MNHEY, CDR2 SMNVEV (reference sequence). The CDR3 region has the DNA TGTGCCAGCAGCTTTACATCGAACTATGGCTACACCTTC. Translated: CASSFTSNYGYTF.

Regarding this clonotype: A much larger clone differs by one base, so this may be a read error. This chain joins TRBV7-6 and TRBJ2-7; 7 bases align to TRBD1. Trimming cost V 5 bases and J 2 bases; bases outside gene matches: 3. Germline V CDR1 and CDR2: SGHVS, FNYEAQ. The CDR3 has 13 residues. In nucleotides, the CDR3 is TGTGCCAGCAGCCAAGGGACAGCCTACGAGCAGTACTTC. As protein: CASSQGTAYEQYF.

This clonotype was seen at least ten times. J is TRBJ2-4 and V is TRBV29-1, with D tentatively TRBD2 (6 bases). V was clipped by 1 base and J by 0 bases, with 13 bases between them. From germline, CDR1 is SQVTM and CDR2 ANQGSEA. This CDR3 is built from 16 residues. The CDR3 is CSVEAEGYLAKNIQYF. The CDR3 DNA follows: TGCAGCGTTGAAGCGGAGGGATACCTAGCCAAAAACATTCAGTACTTC.

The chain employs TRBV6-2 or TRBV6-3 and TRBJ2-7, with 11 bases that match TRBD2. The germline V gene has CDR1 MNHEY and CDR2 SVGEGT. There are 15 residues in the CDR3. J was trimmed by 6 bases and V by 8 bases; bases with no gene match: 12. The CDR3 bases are TGTGCCAGCGGGACTAGCGGAGGCCGCTGGGGCGAGCAGTACTTC. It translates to CASGTSGGRWGEQYF.